Presented here are 24 T cell receptor beta chains from one specimen sequenced in a study of T cells in Graves' hyperthyroidism and ophthalmopathy. The source material, RNA transcripts, was used to amplify TCR beta CDR3 regions. An initial round of RT-PCR targeting the TCR CDR3 relied on the HTBI primer set. TCRdb passed the multiplex PCR reads through MiXCR, listing each CDR3 protein once. This table holds roughly 740,000 distinct CDR3 sequences, 15% to 20% found once. Sequencing was performed on blood. The receptors derive from a young man with Graves' hyperthyroidism.

A few counts support this clonotype. The chain is built from TRBV7-9 and TRBJ1-2; perhaps TRBD1 as D (6 bases). V was cut by 5 bases and J by 7 bases, with 14 bases left in between. The CDR3 is made up of 13 amino acids. Per germline, CDR1 SEHNR and CDR2 FQNEAQ (reference sequence). CDR3 sequence (DNA): TGTGCCAGCAGCGAGAGGGGGGGCACTGGCTACACCTTC. Its translation is CASSERGGTGYTF. The full variable domain, with the rest looked up from reference TRBV7-9 and TRBJ1-2, is DTGVSQNPRHKITKRGQNVTFRCDPISEHNRLYWYRQTLGQGPEFLTYFQNEAQLEKSRLLSDRFSAERPKGSFSTLEIQRTEQGDSAMYLCASSERGGTGYTFGSGTRLTVV.

This clonotype was counted at least ten times. This chain uses TRBV28 with TRBJ2-5; 7 positions agree with TRBD2. CDR1 MDHEN and CDR2 SYDVKM come from the germline V gene. Trimming took 6 bases from V and 5 from J; bases not matched to a gene: 6. This CDR3 spans 13 amino acids. CDR3 nucleotides: TGTGCCAGCAGGTGGGAGGGCCTGGAGACCCAGTACTTC. The encoded protein is CASRWEGLETQYF.

This clonotype was detected only a few times. This chain connects TRBV20-1 to TRBJ2-7; no definite D call. The germline gives CDR1 DFQATT, CDR2 SNEGSKA (reference sequence). This CDR3 has 11 amino acids. The V end was cut by 6 bases, the J end by 5 bases, with 11 bases between. The CDR3 DNA sequence: TGCAGTGCCCATCAGGTCCACGAGCAGTACTTC. It encodes CSAHQVHEQYF.

This clonotype was observed at least ten times. The chain joins TRBV28 to TRBJ2-2; 14 bases are a match to TRBD2. The V gene's germline CDR1 is MDHEN and CDR2 SYDVKM. The ends lost 4 bases at V and 6 bases at J; junction bases unmatched: 13. This CDR3 contains 19 residues. CDR3 loop: CASSSPLRLAGGPPGELFF. The CDR3 DNA sequence: TGTGCCAGCAGTTCACCACTCCGACTAGCGGGAGGGCCCCCCGGGGAGCTGTTTTTT.

This clonotype was detected ten times or more. The chain joins TRBV12-3 or TRBV12-4 to TRBJ2-7, with 10 bases fitting TRBD2. V dropped 5 bases and J dropped 3; count of bases not matched to a gene: 1. The CDR3 extends over 13 amino acids. CDR3 in amino acids: CASSRTSGYEQYF. For the CDR3, the DNA is TGTGCCAGCAGTAGGACTAGCGGCTACGAGCAGTACTTC.

The chain carries TRBV5-1 and TRBJ2-5, with D possibly TRBD1 on 6 matching bases. In germline, CDR1 is SGHRS, CDR2 YFSETQ. The CDR3 sequence is 14 residues long. The V end lost 0 bases, the J end lost 7 bases, and 13 bases lay between the germline ends. For the CDR3, the DNA is TGCGCCAGCAGCTTGGCTAACAGGGTCCGGACCCAGTACTTC. It yields the protein CASSLANRVRTQYF. Filled out from reference TRBV5-1 and TRBJ2-5, the complete variable domain reads KAGVTQTPRYLIKTRGQQVTLSCSPISGHRSVSWYQQTPGQGLQFLFEYFSETQRNKGNFPGRFSGRQFSNSRSEMNVSTLELGDSALYLCASSLANRVRTQYFGPGTRLLVL.

The J gene is TRBJ2-2, the V gene TRBV9; no clear D. The V end lost 0 bases, the J end lost 1 base, and 4 bases lay between the germline ends. In germline, CDR1 is SGDLS, CDR2 YYNGEE. The CDR3 covers 14 residues. DNA of the CDR3: TGTGCCAGCAGCGTAGATGGGAACACCGGGGAGCTGTTTTTT. Translated: CASSVDGNTGELFF.

This clonotype was counted many times. V usage is TRBV6-1 and J usage is TRBJ2-7, with 10 bases that match TRBD1. This CDR3 spans 15 amino acids. With 5 bases clipped from V and 5 bases from J, the junction kept 9 bases outside the gene matches. Germline CDR1 reads MNHNS; CDR2 reads SASEGT. The DNA for the CDR3 is TGTGCCAGCAGTCTTACCGGGACAGGGGCCCACGAGCAGTACTTC. Translation: CASSLTGTGAHEQYF.

The V and J genes are TRBV7-9 and TRBJ2-1; D is unresolved. V was clipped by 1 base and J by 4 bases, with 17 bases between them. Germline V gene lookup returns CDR1 SEHNR and CDR2 FQNEAQ (reference sequence). The CDR3 totals 17 residues. This chain's CDR3 is CASSLVSAAPKYNEQFF. The DNA of the CDR3 is TGTGCCAGCAGCTTAGTTTCGGCAGCCCCCAAGTACAATGAGCAGTTCTTC.

This clonotype was counted a few times. This chain connects TRBV28 to TRBJ1-5, with D possibly being TRBD1 (5 bases). V dropped 8 bases and J dropped 1 base, with 18 bases sitting between them. The CDR3 is 16 residues long. Germline CDR1 reads MDHEN; CDR2 reads SYDVKM. CDR3 region: CASFPTGVRSNQPQHF. The CDR3 nucleotides read TGTGCCAGCTTCCCAACGGGGGTTCGGAGCAATCAGCCCCAGCATTTT.

The chain links TRBV19 to TRBJ2-2, with TRBD2 identical over 9 bases. V lost 3 bases to trimming and J lost 5 bases; unmatched junction nucleotides: 4. Per the germline V gene, CDR1 is LNHDA and CDR2 is SQIVND (reference sequence). There are 15 residues in the CDR3. CDR3 region: CASSMHSGRTGELFF. The CDR3 DNA reads as TGTGCCAGTAGTATGCATAGCGGGAGAACCGGGGAGCTGTTTTTT.

This clonotype was counted ten times or more. The CDR3 protein is CASSLTSGRSTDTQYF. For the CDR3, the DNA is TGTGCCAGCAGTTTGACTAGCGGGAGGAGCACAGATACGCAGTATTTT. The chain has TRBV28 and TRBJ2-3; TRBD2 matches at 13 bases. The J segment lost 0 bases and the V segment lost 3 bases, leaving 0 bases of the junction unmatched. Germline-derived CDR1 and CDR2 are MDHEN and SYDVKM. CDR3 length equals 16 residues.

This clonotype was seen many times. DNA for the CDR3: TGTGCCAGCTGCCGGGACAGGGTGTCTTCCTCTGAAGCTTTCTTT. Amino acid sequence: CASCRDRVSSSEAFF. The chain uses TRBV2 and TRBJ1-1; TRBD1 agrees at 9 bases. Trimming cost V 8 bases and J 6 bases; bases outside gene matches: 13. This CDR3 has 15 residues. Looked up from germline, CDR1 is SNHLY and CDR2 is FYNNEI.

This clonotype was seen only a few times. The chain joins TRBV7-2 to TRBJ2-1; 7 bases agree with TRBD1. Looked up from germline, CDR1 is SGHTA and CDR2 is FQGNSA. With V trimmed by 5 bases and J by 0 bases, 7 bases remained unmatched. The CDR3 runs to 16 residues. The CDR3 region has the DNA TGTGCCAGCAGCGCCCCGACAGGGATCTCCTACAATGAGCAGTTCTTC. This encodes CASSAPTGISYNEQFF.

The V gene is TRBV5-1, the J gene TRBJ2-6, with a weak D call TRBD2 (6 bases). The CDR3 sequence is 16 residues long. Germline CDR1 reads SGHRS; CDR2 reads YFSETQ. Trimming took 0 bases from V and 4 from J, leaving 11 bases between them. CDR3 coding DNA: TGCGCCAGCAGCTTGGCCGGCGGGGCCGGGGCCAACGTCCTGACTTTC. Translating it yields CASSLAGGAGANVLTF.

This clonotype occurred many times. The CDR3 sequence: CASSSGGGEQYF. The CDR3 nucleotides read TGTGCCAGCAGTTCCGGAGGGGGGGAGCAGTACTTC. V gene TRBV28 combines with J gene TRBJ2-7, with D perhaps TRBD1 or TRBD2 (6 bases each). CDR3 length equals 12 residues. The germline V gene has CDR1 MDHEN and CDR2 SYDVKM. V lost 4 bases and J lost 7, with 11 bases in between.

This clonotype was observed a handful of times. The chain uses TRBV20-1 and TRBJ2-7, with D possibly TRBD2 on 6 matching bases. The CDR3 runs to 14 residues. Germline loops: CDR1 DFQATT, CDR2 SNEGSKA (reference sequence). V lost 3 bases to trimming and J lost 0 bases, with 12 bases between them. DNA of the CDR3: TGCAGTGCTAGGATTGGGGGGAGCTCCTACGAGCAGTACTTC. Translation gives CSARIGGSSYEQYF.

This clonotype showed up just a few times. This chain joins TRBV28 and TRBJ2-2, with 14 nucleotides matching TRBD2. CDR3 length equals 18 residues. The V segment lost 5 bases and the J segment 1 base; nucleotides outside the gene matches: 6. The germline gives CDR1 MDHEN, CDR2 SYDVKM. Written as DNA, the CDR3 is TGTGCCAGCAGTCATCCCGGGACTAGCGGGGGGAACACCGGGGAGCTGTTTTTT. Its protein product is CASSHPGTSGGNTGELFF.

The chain is built from TRBV25-1 and TRBJ2-1; no definite D call. Deletions cut 1 base from V and 6 bases from J, with 7 bases between. Germline CDR1 and CDR2: MGHDK and SYGVNS. The CDR3 covers 13 residues. CDR3 DNA: TGTGCCAGCAGTGAATTAGCACCCAATGAGCAGTTCTTC. This sequence encodes CASSELAPNEQFF.

At least ten counts were recorded for this clonotype. The chain recombines TRBV7-8 with TRBJ2-7, with D perhaps assigned TRBD1 or TRBD2 (5 bases each). Trimming stripped 3 bases from V and 1 base from J, with 10 bases between. Germline lookup yields CDR1 SGHVS and CDR2 FQNEAQ. The CDR3 covers 14 residues. CDR3 nucleotide sequence: TGTGCCAGCAGCTTTGGGACGGCGTCCTACGAGCAGTACTTC. Translated: CASSFGTASYEQYF.

V gene TRBV15 combines with J gene TRBJ2-3; D is tentatively TRBD1 or TRBD2 (5 bases each). Germline CDR1 LNHNV, CDR2 YYDKDF (reference sequence). Trimming pared 5 bases from V and 6 bases from J, leaving 18 bases between. This CDR3 is built from 15 residues. CDR3 coding DNA: TGTGCCACCAGCCGTGGGACCTCAAGGTGGGATACGCAGTATTTT. It is translated as CATSRGTSRWDTQYF.

This clonotype was detected many times. The chain is built from TRBV30 and TRBJ2-1, with D hard to call. Trimming removed 0 bases from V and 9 bases from J, with 18 bases in between. Germline-derived CDR1 and CDR2 are GTSNPN and SVGIG (reference sequence). The length of the CDR3 is 15 residues. CDR3 sequence (DNA): TGTGCCTGGAGTGTACTGCTCCCGGCCTTCGGTGAGCAGTTCTTC. This codes for CAWSVLLPAFGEQFF.

This clonotype has only a few counts. The genes are TRBV12-3 or TRBV12-4 and TRBJ1-5, with D possibly being TRBD1 (5 bases). CDR3 length equals 18 residues. V dropped 7 bases and J dropped 2 bases, with 24 bases sitting between them. The CDR3 protein is CASTRRRDRQGGNQPQHF. The CDR3 nucleotides are TGTGCCAGCACACGCCGCAGGGACCGACAAGGCGGCAATCAGCCCCAGCATTTT.

This clonotype was counted a few times. The chain uses TRBV4-1 and TRBJ1-1; D possibly corresponds to TRBD1 (5 bases). V lost 1 base and J lost 0, with 12 bases in between. The V gene's germline CDR1 is MGHRA and CDR2 YSYEKL. This CDR3 has 16 residues. The CDR3 is CASSQGMGRMNTEAFF. Written as DNA, the CDR3 is TGCGCCAGCAGCCAAGGTATGGGACGGATGAACACTGAAGCTTTCTTT.